Given below is one T cell receptor beta chain in context. Antigen: not known. The sample comes from a study of shared clonotypes between healthy human individuals. Regarding the study as a whole: Sequencing depth was predicted to influence how clonotypes are shared among donors.

In germline, CDR1 is SGHRS, CDR2 YFSETQ. The CDR3 runs 14 residues. The V and J ends lost 1 base and 6 bases, in that order; junction bases with no gene match: 3. The table came from immunoSEQ multiplex PCR; TCRdb's copy has only in-frame clones and leaves some out. The sample shows about 690,000 clones, about nine tenths of them seen only once. The material sequenced was memory CD8+ T cells from PBMCs. The subset here: CD45RO+ cells pooled with CCR7-negative TemRA cells. This rearrangement joins TRBV5-1 to TRBJ2-1; 8 nucleotides agree with TRBD1. This receptor was taken from a man between 18 and 29 years old in good health. Some clones in this sample may be carry-over from other donors' samples. This chain's CDR3 is CASSLSTGGNEQFF. The CDR3 nucleotides read TGCGCCAGCAGCTTGAGCACAGGGGGCAATGAGCAGTTCTTC.